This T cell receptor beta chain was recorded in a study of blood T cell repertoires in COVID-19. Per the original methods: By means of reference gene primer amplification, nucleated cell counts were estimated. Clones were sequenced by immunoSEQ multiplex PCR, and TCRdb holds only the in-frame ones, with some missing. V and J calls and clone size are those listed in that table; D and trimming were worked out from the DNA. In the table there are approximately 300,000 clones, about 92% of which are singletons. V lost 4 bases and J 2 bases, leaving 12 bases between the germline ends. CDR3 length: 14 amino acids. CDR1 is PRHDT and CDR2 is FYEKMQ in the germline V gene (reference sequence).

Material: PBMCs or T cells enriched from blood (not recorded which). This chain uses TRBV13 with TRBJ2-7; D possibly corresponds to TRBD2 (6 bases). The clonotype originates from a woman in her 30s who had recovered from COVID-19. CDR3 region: CASSSLEGPYEQYF. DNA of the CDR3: TGTGCCAGCAGCTCCCTGGAGGGCCCCTACGAGCAGTACTTC. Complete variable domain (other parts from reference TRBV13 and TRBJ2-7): AAGVIQSPRHLIKEKRETATLKCYPIPRHDTVYWYQQGPGQDPQFLISFYEKMQSDKGSIPDRFSAQQFSDYHSELNMSSLELGDSALYFCASSSLEGPYEQYFGPGTRLTVT.